The present T cell receptor beta chain was sequenced within a study of vaccination effects on CD4 cells after COVID-19. As for the study in general: Vaccine administered to participants consisted of two doses of either BNT162b2 or mRNA-1273.

Assay used: immunoSEQ multiplex PCR; TCRdb lists only in-frame clones, some missing. The data show tens of thousands of clones, around four fifths seen once. Trimming pared 6 bases from V and 5 bases from J, leaving 14 bases between. Germline CDR1 reads WSHSY; CDR2 reads SAAADI. There are 13 residues in the CDR3. In the ViraFEST assay, antigen-specific CD4+ clonotypes were identified by expansion after peptide-pool stimulation. Subsequent to a culture period of around eleven days, CD4+ T cells were isolated. For this clone: The target antigen is unknown.

This clonotype was sampled from a human donor who received a COVID-19 vaccine. The sample in question was CD4+ T cells from PBMCs cultured with HCoV-229E spike peptides, obtained before COVID-19 vaccination. The rearrangement links TRBV10-2 to TRBJ2-7; D might be TRBD2 (6 bases). DNA of the CDR3: TGCGCCAGCAGCCGAGGAGGGGTTAACGAGCAGTACGTC. It translates to CASSRGGVNEQYV.